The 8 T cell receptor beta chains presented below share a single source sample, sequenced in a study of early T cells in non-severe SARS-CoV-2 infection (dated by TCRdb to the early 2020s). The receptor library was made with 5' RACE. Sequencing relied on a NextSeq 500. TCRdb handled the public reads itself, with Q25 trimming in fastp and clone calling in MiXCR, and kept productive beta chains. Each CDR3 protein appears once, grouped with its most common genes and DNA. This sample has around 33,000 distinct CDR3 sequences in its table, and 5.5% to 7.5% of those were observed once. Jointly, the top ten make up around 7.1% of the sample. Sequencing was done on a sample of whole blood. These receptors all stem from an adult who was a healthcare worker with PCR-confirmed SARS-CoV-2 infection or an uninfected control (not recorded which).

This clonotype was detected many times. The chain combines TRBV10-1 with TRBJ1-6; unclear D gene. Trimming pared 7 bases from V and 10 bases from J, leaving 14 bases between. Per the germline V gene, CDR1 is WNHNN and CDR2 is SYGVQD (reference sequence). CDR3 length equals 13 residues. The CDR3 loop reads CASNLREGSPLHF. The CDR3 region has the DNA TGCGCCAGCAATCTTAGGGAAGGATCACCCCTCCACTTT.

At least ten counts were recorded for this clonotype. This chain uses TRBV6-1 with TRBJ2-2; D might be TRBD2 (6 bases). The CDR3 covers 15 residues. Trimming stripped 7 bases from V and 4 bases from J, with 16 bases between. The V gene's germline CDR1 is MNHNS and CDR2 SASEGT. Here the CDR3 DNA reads TGTGCCAGCAATTTGGCGGGGCTGACCACCGGGGAGCTGTTTTTT. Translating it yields CASNLAGLTTGELFF.

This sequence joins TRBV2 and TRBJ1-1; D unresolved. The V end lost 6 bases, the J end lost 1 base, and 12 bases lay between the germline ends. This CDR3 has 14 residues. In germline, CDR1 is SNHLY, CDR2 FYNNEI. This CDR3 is CASRSSSRNTEAFF. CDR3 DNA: TGTGCCAGCAGGTCGAGCTCCCGGAACACTGAAGCTTTCTTT.

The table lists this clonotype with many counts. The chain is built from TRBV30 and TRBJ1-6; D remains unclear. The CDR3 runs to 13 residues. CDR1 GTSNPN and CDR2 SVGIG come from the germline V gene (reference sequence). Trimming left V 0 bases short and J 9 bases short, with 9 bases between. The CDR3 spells CAWSVGLPSPLHF. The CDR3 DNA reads TGTGCCTGGAGTGTAGGGCTTCCTTCACCCCTCCACTTT.

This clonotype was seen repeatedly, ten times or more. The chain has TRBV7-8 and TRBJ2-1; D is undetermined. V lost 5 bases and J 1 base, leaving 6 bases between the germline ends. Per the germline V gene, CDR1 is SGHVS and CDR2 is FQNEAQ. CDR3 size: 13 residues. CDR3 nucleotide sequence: TGTGCCAGCAGCCGAAGTTCCTACAATGAGCAGTTCTTC. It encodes CASSRSSYNEQFF. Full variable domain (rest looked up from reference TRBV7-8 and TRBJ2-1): GAGVSQSPRYKVAKRGQDVALRCDPISGHVSLFWYQQALGQGPEFLTYFQNEAQLDKSGLPSDRFFAERPEGSVSTLKIQRTQQEDSAVYLCASSRSSYNEQFFGPGTRLTVL.

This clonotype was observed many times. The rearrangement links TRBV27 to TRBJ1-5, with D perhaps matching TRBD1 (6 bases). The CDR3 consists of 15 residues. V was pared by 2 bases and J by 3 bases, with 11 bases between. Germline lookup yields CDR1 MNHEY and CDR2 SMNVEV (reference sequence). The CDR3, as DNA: TGTGCCAGCAGTTTAGGCCCAGGGGTCAATCAGCCCCAGCATTTT. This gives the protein CASSLGPGVNQPQHF.

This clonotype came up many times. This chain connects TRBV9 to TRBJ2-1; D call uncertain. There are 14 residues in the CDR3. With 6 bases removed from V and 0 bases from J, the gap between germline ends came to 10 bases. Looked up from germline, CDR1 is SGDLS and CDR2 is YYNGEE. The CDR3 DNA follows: TGTGCCAGCAACACGGACCACTCCTACAATGAGCAGTTCTTC. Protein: CASNTDHSYNEQFF.

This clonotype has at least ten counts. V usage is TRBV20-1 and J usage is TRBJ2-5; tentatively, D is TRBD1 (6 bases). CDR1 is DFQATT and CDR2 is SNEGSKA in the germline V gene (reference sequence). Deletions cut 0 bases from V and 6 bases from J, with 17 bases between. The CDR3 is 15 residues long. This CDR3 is CSARDEARGSQTQYF. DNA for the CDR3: TGCAGTGCTAGAGATGAGGCCAGGGGTTCGCAGACCCAGTACTTC.